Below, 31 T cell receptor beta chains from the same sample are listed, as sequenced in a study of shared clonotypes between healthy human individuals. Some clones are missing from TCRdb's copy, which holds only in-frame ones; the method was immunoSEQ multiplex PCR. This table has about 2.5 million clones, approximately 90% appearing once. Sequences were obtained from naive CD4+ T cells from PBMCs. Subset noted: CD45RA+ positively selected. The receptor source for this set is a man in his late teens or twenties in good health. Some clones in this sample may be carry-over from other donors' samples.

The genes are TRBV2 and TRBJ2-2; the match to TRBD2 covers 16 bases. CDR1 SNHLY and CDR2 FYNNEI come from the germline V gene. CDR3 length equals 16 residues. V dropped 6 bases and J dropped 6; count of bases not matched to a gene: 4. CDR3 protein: CASSGTSGRAAGELFF. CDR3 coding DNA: TGTGCCAGCAGCGGGACTAGCGGGAGGGCGGCCGGGGAGCTGTTTTTT.

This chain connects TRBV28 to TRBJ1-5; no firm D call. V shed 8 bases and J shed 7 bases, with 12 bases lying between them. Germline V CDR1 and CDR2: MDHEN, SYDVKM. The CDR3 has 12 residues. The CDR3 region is CASESPGQPQHF. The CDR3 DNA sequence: TGTGCCAGCGAGTCTCCGGGACAGCCCCAGCATTTT.

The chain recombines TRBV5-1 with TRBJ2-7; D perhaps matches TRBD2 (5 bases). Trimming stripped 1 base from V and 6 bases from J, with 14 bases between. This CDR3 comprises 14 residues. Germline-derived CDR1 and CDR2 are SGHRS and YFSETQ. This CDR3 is CASSLLAGGGEQYF. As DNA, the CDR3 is TGCGCCAGCAGCTTGCTAGCAGGCGGTGGCGAGCAGTACTTC.

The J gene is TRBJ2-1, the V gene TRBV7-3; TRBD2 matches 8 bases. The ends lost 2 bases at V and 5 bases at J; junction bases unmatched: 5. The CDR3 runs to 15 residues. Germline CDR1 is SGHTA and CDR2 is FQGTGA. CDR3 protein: CASSLSGTRDNEQFF. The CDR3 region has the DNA TGTGCCAGCAGCTTATCTGGGACTAGGGACAATGAGCAGTTCTTC.

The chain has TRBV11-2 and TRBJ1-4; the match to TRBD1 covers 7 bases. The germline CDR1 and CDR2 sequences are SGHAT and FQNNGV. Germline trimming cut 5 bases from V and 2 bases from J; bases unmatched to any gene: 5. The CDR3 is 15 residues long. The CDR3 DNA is TGTGCCAGCAGCGACATCAGGGGGACTAATGAAAAACTGTTTTTT. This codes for CASSDIRGTNEKLFF.

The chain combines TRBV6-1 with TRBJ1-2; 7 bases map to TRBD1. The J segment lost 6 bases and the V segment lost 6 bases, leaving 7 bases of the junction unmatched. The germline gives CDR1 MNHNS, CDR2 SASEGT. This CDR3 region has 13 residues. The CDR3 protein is CASRRSTGDGYTF. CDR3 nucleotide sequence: TGTGCCAGCAGGAGATCCACAGGGGATGGCTACACCTTC.

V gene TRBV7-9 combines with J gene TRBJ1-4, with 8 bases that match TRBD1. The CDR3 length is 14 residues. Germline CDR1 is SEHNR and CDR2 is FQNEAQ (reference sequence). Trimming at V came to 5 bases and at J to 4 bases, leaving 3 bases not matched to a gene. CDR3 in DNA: TGTGCCAGCAGCCCGACAGGGGATAATGAAAAACTGTTTTTT. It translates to CASSPTGDNEKLFF.

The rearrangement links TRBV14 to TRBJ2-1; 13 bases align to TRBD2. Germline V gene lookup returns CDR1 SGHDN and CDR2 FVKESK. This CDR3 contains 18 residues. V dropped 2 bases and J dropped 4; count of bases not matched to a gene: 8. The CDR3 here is CASSQSRGLAGAYNEQFF. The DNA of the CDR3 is TGTGCCAGCAGCCAATCCCGAGGACTAGCGGGAGCATACAATGAGCAGTTCTTC.

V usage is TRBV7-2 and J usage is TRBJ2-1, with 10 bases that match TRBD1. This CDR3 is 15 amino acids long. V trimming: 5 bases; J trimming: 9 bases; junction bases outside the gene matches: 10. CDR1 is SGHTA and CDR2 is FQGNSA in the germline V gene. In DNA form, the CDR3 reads TGTGCCAGCAGCCTGACAGGGGGCACAGGAGGTGAGCAGTTCTTC. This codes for CASSLTGGTGGEQFF.

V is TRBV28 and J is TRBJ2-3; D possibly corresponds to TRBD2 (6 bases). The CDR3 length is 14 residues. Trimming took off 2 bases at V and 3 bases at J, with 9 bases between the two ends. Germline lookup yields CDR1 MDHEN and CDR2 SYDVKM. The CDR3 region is CASSLQEGTDTQYF. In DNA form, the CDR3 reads TGTGCCAGCAGTTTACAGGAGGGAACAGATACGCAGTATTTT.

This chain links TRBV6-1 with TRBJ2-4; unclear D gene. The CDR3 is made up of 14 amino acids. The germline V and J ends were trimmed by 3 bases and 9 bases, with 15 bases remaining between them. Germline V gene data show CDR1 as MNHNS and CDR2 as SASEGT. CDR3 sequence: CASSEMVTVSIQYF. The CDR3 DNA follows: TGTGCCAGCAGTGAGATGGTGACGGTCAGCATTCAGTACTTC.

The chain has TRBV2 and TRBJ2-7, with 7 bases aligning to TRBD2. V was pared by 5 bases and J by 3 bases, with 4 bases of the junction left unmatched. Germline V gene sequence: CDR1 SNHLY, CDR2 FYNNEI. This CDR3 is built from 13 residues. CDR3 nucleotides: TGTGCCAGCAGTTTGGCGGGGGACTACGAGCAGTACTTC. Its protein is CASSLAGDYEQYF. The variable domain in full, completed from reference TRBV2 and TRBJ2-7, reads EPEVTQTPSHQVTQMGQEVILRCVPISNHLYFYWYRQILGQKVEFLVSFYNNEISEKSEIFDDQFSVERPDGSNFTLKIRSTKLEDSAMYFCASSLAGDYEQYFGPGTRLTVT.

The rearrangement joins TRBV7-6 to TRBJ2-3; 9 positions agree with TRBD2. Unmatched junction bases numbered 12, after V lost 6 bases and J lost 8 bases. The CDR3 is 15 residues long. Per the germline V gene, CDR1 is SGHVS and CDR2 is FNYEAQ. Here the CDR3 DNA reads TGTGCCAGCAGGCCCGGGACTAGCAATATGGGTACGCAGTATTTT. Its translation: CASRPGTSNMGTQYF.

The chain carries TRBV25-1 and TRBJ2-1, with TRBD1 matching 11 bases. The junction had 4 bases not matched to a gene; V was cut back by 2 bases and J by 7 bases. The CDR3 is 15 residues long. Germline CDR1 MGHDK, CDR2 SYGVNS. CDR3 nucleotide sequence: TGTGCCAGCAGTGAACCGGGACAGGGGGAAAATGAGCAGTTCTTC. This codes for CASSEPGQGENEQFF.

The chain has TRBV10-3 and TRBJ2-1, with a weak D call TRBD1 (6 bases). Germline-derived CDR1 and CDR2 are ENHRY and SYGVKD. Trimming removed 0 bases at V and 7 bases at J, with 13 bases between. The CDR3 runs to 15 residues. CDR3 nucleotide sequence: TGTGCCATCAGTGAGTCGGGTCAAGGGGGTAATGAGCAGTTCTTC. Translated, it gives CAISESGQGGNEQFF.

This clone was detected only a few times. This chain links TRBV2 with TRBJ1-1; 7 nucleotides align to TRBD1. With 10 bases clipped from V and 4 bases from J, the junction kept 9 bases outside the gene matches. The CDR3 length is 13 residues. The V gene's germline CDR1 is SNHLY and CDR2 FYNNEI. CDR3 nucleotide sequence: TGTGCCAACGACAGGGAGGTTGGCACTGAAGCTTTCTTT. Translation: CANDREVGTEAFF.

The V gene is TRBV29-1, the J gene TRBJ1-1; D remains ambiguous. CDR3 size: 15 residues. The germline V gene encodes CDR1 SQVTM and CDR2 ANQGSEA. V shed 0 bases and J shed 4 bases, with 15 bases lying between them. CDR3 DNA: TGCAGCGTTGAAGATGATCGGGGAAGGGTCACTGAAGCTTTCTTT. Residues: CSVEDDRGRVTEAFF.

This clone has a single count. The CDR3 is CASSPRSGGADTQYF. The CDR3 DNA reads as TGTGCCAGCTCACCACGTTCAGGGGGCGCAGATACGCAGTATTTT. The chain recombines TRBV18 with TRBJ2-3, with TRBD1 matching over 8 bases. J lost 4 bases, V lost 1 base, and 4 bases had no gene match. The CDR3 is 15 residues long. From germline, CDR1 is KGHSH and CDR2 LQKENI.

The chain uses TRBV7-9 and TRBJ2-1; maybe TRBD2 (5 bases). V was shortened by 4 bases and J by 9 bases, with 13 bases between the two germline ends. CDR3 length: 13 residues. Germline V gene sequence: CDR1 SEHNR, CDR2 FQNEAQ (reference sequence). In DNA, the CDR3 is TGTGCCAGCAGCTCGAGGGAAATGGGTGAGCAGTTCTTC. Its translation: CASSSREMGEQFF.

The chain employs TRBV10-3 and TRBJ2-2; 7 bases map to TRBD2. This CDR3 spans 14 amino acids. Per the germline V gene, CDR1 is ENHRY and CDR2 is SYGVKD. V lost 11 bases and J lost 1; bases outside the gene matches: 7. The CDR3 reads CAHAASGNTGELFF. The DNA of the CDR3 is TGTGCCCACGCGGCTAGCGGGAACACCGGGGAGCTGTTTTTT.

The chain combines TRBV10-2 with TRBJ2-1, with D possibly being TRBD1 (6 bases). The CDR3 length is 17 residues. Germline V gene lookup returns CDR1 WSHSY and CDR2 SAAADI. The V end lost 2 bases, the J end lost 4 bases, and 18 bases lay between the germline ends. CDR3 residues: CASSEVGGGSKYNEQFF. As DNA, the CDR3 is TGCGCCAGCAGTGAGGTAGGGGGTGGTAGTAAGTACAATGAGCAGTTCTTC.

CDR3: CASSQEGERANEKLFF. CDR3 nucleotide sequence: TGTGCCAGCAGCCAAGAAGGGGAAAGGGCTAATGAAAAACTGTTTTTT. The chain combines TRBV4-2 with TRBJ1-4, with TRBD1 as a possible D gene (5 bases). Trimming took 0 bases from V and 3 from J, leaving 11 bases between them. CDR3 length: 16 residues. Germline loops: CDR1 LGHNA, CDR2 YNFKEQ.

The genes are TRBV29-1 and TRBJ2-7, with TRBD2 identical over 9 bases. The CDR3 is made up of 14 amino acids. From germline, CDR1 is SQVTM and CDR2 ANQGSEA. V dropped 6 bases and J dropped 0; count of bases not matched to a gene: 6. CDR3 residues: CSVPSGTNSYEQYF. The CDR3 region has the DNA TGCAGCGTGCCTAGCGGGACGAACTCCTACGAGCAGTACTTC.

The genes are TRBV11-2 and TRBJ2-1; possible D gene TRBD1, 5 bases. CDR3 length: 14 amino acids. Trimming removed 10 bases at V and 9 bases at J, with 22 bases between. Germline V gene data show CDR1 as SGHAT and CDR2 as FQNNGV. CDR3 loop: CATCPGNRVAEQFF. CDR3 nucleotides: TGTGCCACATGCCCAGGGAACCGGGTGGCTGAGCAGTTCTTC.

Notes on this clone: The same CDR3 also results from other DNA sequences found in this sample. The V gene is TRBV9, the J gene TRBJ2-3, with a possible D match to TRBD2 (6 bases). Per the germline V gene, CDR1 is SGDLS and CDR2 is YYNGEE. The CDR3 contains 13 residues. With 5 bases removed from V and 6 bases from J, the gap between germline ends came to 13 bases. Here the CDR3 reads CASRGGGTDTQYF. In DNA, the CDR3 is TGTGCCAGCAGGGGAGGTGGTACCGATACGCAGTATTTT.

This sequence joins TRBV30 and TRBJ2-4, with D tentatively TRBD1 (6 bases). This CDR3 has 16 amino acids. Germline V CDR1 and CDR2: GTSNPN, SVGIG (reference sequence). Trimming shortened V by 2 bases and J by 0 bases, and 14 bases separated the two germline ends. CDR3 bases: TGTGCCTGGAGTCTAGGGGGAGAGGGAGCCAAAAACATTCAGTACTTC. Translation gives CAWSLGGEGAKNIQYF.

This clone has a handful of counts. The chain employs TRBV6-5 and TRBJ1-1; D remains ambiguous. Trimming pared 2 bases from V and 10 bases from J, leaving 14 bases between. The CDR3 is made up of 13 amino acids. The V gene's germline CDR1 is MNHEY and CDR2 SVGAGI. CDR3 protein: CASSYLPFEAAFF. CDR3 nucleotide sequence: TGTGCCAGCAGTTACCTGCCGTTCGAGGCAGCTTTCTTT.

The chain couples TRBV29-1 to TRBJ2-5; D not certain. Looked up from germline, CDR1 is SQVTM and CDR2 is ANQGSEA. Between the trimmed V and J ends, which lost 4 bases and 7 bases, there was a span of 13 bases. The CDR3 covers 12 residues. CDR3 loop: CSVGTGTGTQYF. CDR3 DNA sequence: TGCAGCGTTGGAACTGGCACTGGGACCCAGTACTTC.

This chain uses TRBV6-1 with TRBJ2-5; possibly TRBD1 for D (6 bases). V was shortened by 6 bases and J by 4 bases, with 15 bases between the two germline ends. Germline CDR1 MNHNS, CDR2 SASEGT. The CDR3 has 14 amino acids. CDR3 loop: CASRDRLPGETQYF. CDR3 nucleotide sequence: TGTGCCAGCAGGGACAGATTACCGGGAGAGACCCAGTACTTC.

CDR3 in amino acids: CASSQGTSVVDNEQFF. The CDR3 nucleotides are TGTGCCAGCAGCCAGGGGACTAGCGTCGTGGACAATGAGCAGTTCTTC. This chain joins TRBV27 and TRBJ2-1; 10 bases match TRBD2. J lost 5 bases, V lost 6 bases, and 10 bases had no gene match. Germline lookup yields CDR1 MNHEY and CDR2 SMNVEV (reference sequence). The CDR3 is made up of 16 amino acids.

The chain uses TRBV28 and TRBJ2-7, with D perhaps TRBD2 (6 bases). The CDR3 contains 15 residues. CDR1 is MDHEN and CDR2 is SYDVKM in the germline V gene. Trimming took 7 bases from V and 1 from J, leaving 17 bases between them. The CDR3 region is CASTPAPGSSYEQYF. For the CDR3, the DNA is TGTGCCAGCACCCCGGCCCCCGGGAGTTCCTACGAGCAGTACTTC.